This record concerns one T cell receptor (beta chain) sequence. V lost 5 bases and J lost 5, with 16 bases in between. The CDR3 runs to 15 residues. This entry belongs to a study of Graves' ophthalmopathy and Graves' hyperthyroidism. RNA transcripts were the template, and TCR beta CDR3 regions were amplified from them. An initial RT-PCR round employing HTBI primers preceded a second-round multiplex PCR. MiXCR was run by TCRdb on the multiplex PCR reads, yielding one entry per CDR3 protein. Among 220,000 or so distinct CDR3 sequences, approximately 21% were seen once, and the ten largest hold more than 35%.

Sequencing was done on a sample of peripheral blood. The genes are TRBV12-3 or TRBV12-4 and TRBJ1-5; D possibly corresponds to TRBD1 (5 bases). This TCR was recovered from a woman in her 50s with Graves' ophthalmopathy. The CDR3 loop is CASSQRGGRDQPQHF. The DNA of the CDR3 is TGTGCCAGCAGTCAGAGGGGCGGGAGGGATCAGCCCCAGCATTTT.